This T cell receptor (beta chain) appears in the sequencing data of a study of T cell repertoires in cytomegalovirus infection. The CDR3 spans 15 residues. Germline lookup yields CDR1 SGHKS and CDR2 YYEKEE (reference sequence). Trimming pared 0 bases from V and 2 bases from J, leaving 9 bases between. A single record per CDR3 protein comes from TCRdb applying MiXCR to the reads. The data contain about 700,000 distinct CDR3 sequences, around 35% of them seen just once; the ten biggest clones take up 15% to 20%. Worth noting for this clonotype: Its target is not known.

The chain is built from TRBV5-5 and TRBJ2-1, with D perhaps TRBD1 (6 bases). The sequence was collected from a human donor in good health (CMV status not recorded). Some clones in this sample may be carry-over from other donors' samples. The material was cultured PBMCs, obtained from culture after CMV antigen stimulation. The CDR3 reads CASSLEGVTYNEQFF. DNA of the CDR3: TGTGCCAGCAGCTTGGAGGGGGTGACCTACAATGAGCAGTTCTTC.